This T cell receptor (beta chain) appears in the sequencing data of a study of blood T cells in healthy people across ages. Combining a sample-barcoded 5' primer with a J-beta primer mix, a second PCR ran for about 6 to 11 cycles. MiXCR, run by TCRdb on the 5' RACE reads, gives a single entry per CDR3 protein. The repertoire holds 1.5 million or so distinct CDR3 sequences, 40% to 45% seen once, with less than 5% in the top ten. A few counts support this clonotype. This receptor was taken from a young woman in good health. The sequencing input was blood.

The CDR3 here is CASRSAGALHRTDTQYF. The CDR3 region has the DNA TGTGCCAGCAGATCAGCGGGGGCCCTACATCGCACAGATACGCAGTATTTT. The V and J genes are TRBV6-1 and TRBJ2-3, with 8 positions matching TRBD2. The germline V gene encodes CDR1 MNHNS and CDR2 SASEGT. V gave up 6 bases and J gave up 1 base; unmatched junction bases: 12. There are 17 residues in the CDR3.